The 2 T cell receptor beta chains listed next were all sequenced from one sample in a study of tumor and adjacent non-tumor tissue in lung cancer. No cell sorting was done before RNA was extracted from the tissue. Three rounds of nested PCR, following a modified ARM-PCR protocol, produced the TCRbeta library. In TCRdb, the multiplex PCR reads were re-called with MiXCR into one record per CDR3 protein. In the table there are 90,000 to 110,000 distinct CDR3 sequences, roughly 74% of which are singletons. The sample comprised lung tumor tissue. The receptor source for this set is a woman in her sixties with non-small cell lung cancer.

This chain joins TRBV28 and TRBJ1-5, with no clear D. The CDR3 is 14 amino acids. The V gene's germline CDR1 is MDHEN and CDR2 SYDVKM. Trimming pared 7 bases from V and 15 bases from J, leaving 25 bases between. This chain's CDR3 is CASNKWTVNQPVHF. The DNA of the CDR3 is TGTGCCAGCAACAAGTGGACTGTCAATCAGCCCGTGCATTTT. Full variable domain (rest looked up from reference TRBV28 and TRBJ1-5): DVKVTQSSRYLVKRTGEKVFLECVQDMDHENMFWYRQDPGLGLRLIYFSYDVKMKEKGDIPEGYSVSREKKERFSLILESASTNQTSMYLCASNKWTVNQPVHFGDGTRLSIL.

Regarding this clonotype: Germline is not matched at one junction end, which may reflect a read error. The rearrangement uses TRBV5-6 and TRBJ1-2; D perhaps matches TRBD1 (5 bases). Looked up from germline, CDR1 is SGHDT and CDR2 is YYEEEE. The length of the CDR3 is 14 residues. CDR3 in amino acids: CASSSLGWGYDYTF. The CDR3 nucleotides read TGTGCCAGCAGCTCGTTAGGTTGGGGGTATGACTACACCTTC.